Below are 19 T cell receptor beta chains sequenced from a single sample in a study of early T cells in non-severe SARS-CoV-2 infection. Via MiXCR, TCRdb re-called the 5' RACE reads, giving one row per CDR3 protein. The sample carries fewer than 50,000 distinct CDR3 sequences, roughly 6% recorded once. The specimen sequenced was whole blood. The source is an adult who was a healthcare worker with PCR-confirmed SARS-CoV-2 infection or an uninfected control (not recorded which).

This clonotype has a count of ten or more. The junction does not match germline at one end; this may be a read error. The chain is built from TRBV30 and TRBJ2-7; no definite D call. Germline-derived CDR1 and CDR2 are GTSNPN and SVGIG (reference sequence). The CDR3 covers 12 residues. The CDR3 is CAWSLQRYEQYF. The CDR3, as DNA: TGTGCCTGGAGCCTACAGCGCTACGAACAGTACTTC. The full variable domain, in which reference TRBV30 and TRBJ2-7 provide the parts outside the CDR3, is SQTIHQWPATLVQPVGSPLSLECTVEGTSNPNLYWYRQAAGRGLQLLFYSVGIGQISSEVPQNLSASRPQDRQFILSSKKLLLSDSGFYLCAWSLQRYEQYFGPGTRLTVT.

The chain uses TRBV19 and TRBJ2-7; perhaps D is TRBD1 or TRBD2 (5 bases each). This CDR3 comprises 13 residues. The V gene lost 10 bases and the J gene lost 3 bases, with 16 bases spanning the gap. The germline CDR1 and CDR2 sequences are LNHDA and SQIVND (reference sequence). The CDR3 region is CATKGRGNYEQYF. Written as DNA, the CDR3 is TGTGCCACGAAGGGACGGGGAAACTACGAGCAGTACTTC.

This clonotype was seen more than once but under ten times. The chain has TRBV7-3 and TRBJ1-1, with D possibly being TRBD1 (5 bases). Trimming took off 5 bases at V and 8 bases at J, with 15 bases between the two ends. This CDR3 has 13 residues. CDR1 is SGHTA and CDR2 is FQGTGA in the germline V gene. For the CDR3, the DNA is TGTGCCAGCAGCGTTTCACGGGGCTACGAAGCTTTCTTT. Residues: CASSVSRGYEAFF. Full variable domain (remainder filled in from reference TRBV7-3 and TRBJ1-1): GAGVSQTPSNKVTEKGKYVELRCDPISGHTALYWYRQSLGQGPEFLIYFQGTGAADDSGLPNDRFFAVRPEGSVSTLKIQRTERGDSAVYLCASSVSRGYEAFFGQGTRLTVV.

This clonotype was seen many times. V and J are TRBV7-2 and TRBJ2-3; the D is unclear. This CDR3 has 13 amino acids. Per germline, CDR1 SGHTA and CDR2 FQGNSA. Deletions cut 6 bases from V and 5 bases from J, with 12 bases between. CDR3 sequence reads: CASRRMLGDTQYF. Here the CDR3 DNA reads TGTGCCAGCAGGCGTATGTTGGGAGATACGCAGTATTTT.

This clonotype occurred many times. The CDR3 loop reads CASSLSGGGTGELFF. The CDR3 DNA is TGTGCCAGCAGTTTATCCGGGGGAGGTACCGGGGAGCTGTTTTTT. This chain uses TRBV28 with TRBJ2-2, with D possibly being TRBD2 (6 bases). The CDR3 has 15 residues. Germline V gene lookup returns CDR1 MDHEN and CDR2 SYDVKM. Trimming left V 1 base short and J 5 bases short, with 11 bases between.

The rearrangement joins TRBV6-2 or TRBV6-3 to TRBJ2-7, with 10 bases identical to TRBD1. The CDR3 consists of 16 residues. V trimming: 5 bases; J trimming: 2 bases; junction bases outside the gene matches: 9. Germline CDR1 reads MNHEY; CDR2 reads SVGEGT. Here the CDR3 reads CASSQVGQGRTYEQYF. In nucleotides, the CDR3 is TGTGCCAGCAGTCAGGTGGGACAGGGGAGGACCTACGAGCAGTACTTC.

The chain couples TRBV27 to TRBJ2-7; D is ambiguous. This CDR3 spans 14 amino acids. Deletions cut 6 bases from V and 1 base from J, with 13 bases between. The germline V gene encodes CDR1 MNHEY and CDR2 SMNVEV (reference sequence). CDR3 in amino acids: CASSPDAWSYEQYF. The CDR3 coding sequence is TGTGCCAGCAGCCCGGACGCCTGGTCCTACGAGCAGTACTTC.

This clonotype is medium-sized in the sample. This chain connects TRBV7-8 to TRBJ2-3, with 8 bases that match TRBD1. Per the germline V gene, CDR1 is SGHVS and CDR2 is FQNEAQ. This CDR3 spans 15 amino acids. V gave up 3 bases and J gave up 3 bases; unmatched junction bases: 5. The CDR3 sequence is CASSFNRGSTDTQYF. The CDR3 DNA sequence: TGTGCCAGCAGCTTTAACAGGGGGAGTACAGATACGCAGTATTTT.

Many counts were recorded for this clonotype. The chain carries TRBV5-1 and TRBJ2-7; 7 positions match TRBD2. Germline V gives CDR1 SGHRS, CDR2 YFSETQ. The length of the CDR3 is 15 residues. The J segment lost 2 bases and the V segment lost 0 bases, leaving 5 bases of the junction unmatched. The CDR3 DNA follows: TGCGCCAGCAGCTTGGGGGACTACCATCCCTACGAGCAGTACTTC. Its protein is CASSLGDYHPYEQYF. Full variable domain (remainder filled in from reference TRBV5-1 and TRBJ2-7): KAGVTQTPRYLIKTRGQQVTLSCSPISGHRSVSWYQQTPGQGLQFLFEYFSETQRNKGNFPGRFSGRQFSNSRSEMNVSTLELGDSALYLCASSLGDYHPYEQYFGPGTRLTVT.

This clonotype showed up many times. The rearrangement links TRBV7-8 to TRBJ2-1; 8 nucleotides agree with TRBD2. V lost 2 bases, J lost 7 bases, and 7 bases stayed unmatched. CDR1 and CDR2 from the germline V gene are SGHVS and FQNEAQ. The CDR3 totals 15 residues. The CDR3 DNA reads TGTGCCAGCAGCTTACAACGGGGGGGCCGAAATGAGCAGTTCTTC. Translating gives CASSLQRGGRNEQFF.

This clonotype occurred a few times. The genes are TRBV5-5 and TRBJ2-1; D remains ambiguous. Germline V lookup: CDR1 SGHKS, CDR2 YYEKEE (reference sequence). Trimming pared 4 bases from V and 10 bases from J, leaving 15 bases between. The CDR3 has 13 amino acids. In nucleotides, the CDR3 is TGTGCCAGCAGCCCAGAACACATATTGGAGCAGTTCTTC. This gives the protein CASSPEHILEQFF.

This clonotype was seen repeatedly, ten times or more. The chain combines TRBV7-9 with TRBJ1-2; D is possibly TRBD1 (5 bases). CDR1 SEHNR and CDR2 FQNEAQ come from the germline V gene (reference sequence). The CDR3 is 15 amino acids. Between the trimmed V and J ends, which lost 5 bases and 5 bases, there was a span of 18 bases. The CDR3 bases are TGTGCCAGCAGCCCCCTCCCAGGGCGGCGATATGGCTACACCTTC. Protein: CASSPLPGRRYGYTF.

This clonotype was seen repeatedly, ten times or more. The V gene is TRBV9, the J gene TRBJ2-7; either TRBD1 or TRBD2 may fit D (5 bases each). CDR3 length equals 15 residues. Trimming took off 0 bases at V and 0 bases at J, with 10 bases between the two ends. Germline CDR1 is SGDLS and CDR2 is YYNGEE. The CDR3 sequence is CASSVGAGSSYEQYF. The CDR3 bases are TGTGCCAGCAGCGTAGGGGCAGGGAGCTCCTACGAGCAGTACTTC.

The chain carries TRBV12-3 or TRBV12-4 and TRBJ2-3; D is unclear. V lost 6 bases to trimming and J lost 5 bases, with 9 bases between them. The CDR3 runs to 12 residues. The CDR3 region is CASSDPEDTQYF. The CDR3 bases are TGTGCCAGCAGCGATCCAGAAGATACGCAGTATTTT.

This rearrangement joins TRBV28 to TRBJ2-5; 11 positions match TRBD2. Losses at the gene ends were 5 bases for V and 2 bases for J; bases not matched to a gene: 13. The CDR3 contains 18 residues. From germline, CDR1 is MDHEN and CDR2 SYDVKM. CDR3 DNA sequence: TGTGCCAGCAGTCACCCAAGTCTTCTAGCGGGGGGTCAAGAGACCCAGTACTTC. Translation: CASSHPSLLAGGQETQYF.

This clonotype has a handful of counts. The V call is TRBV2, the J call TRBJ1-5; D is unclear. Trimming cost V 3 bases and J 1 base, with 4 bases left between them. There are 13 residues in the CDR3. Germline CDR1 and CDR2: SNHLY and FYNNEI. Here the CDR3 DNA reads TGTGCCAGCAGTGAGGAGAGCAATCAGCCCCAGCATTTT. Translated: CASSEESNQPQHF.

The sample holds a few counts of this clonotype. This chain links TRBV11-2 with TRBJ2-7; possibly TRBD1 for D (5 bases). Germline V gene sequence: CDR1 SGHAT, CDR2 FQNNGV. This CDR3 has 14 residues. The V end was cut by 5 bases, the J end by 2 bases, with 13 bases between. DNA for the CDR3: TGTGCCAGCAGCCCCAGGGCTAAGACCTACGAGCAGTACTTC. It yields the protein CASSPRAKTYEQYF.

The V gene is TRBV3-1, the J gene TRBJ2-7, with 11 bases matching TRBD2. V dropped 1 base and J dropped 2; count of bases not matched to a gene: 1. This CDR3 is 15 amino acids long. Germline loops: CDR1 LGHDT, CDR2 YNNKEL (reference sequence). The CDR3 sequence is CASSQASGGTYEQYF. The CDR3 DNA reads as TGTGCCAGCAGCCAAGCTAGCGGGGGGACCTACGAGCAGTACTTC.

This clonotype appeared a few times. This chain uses TRBV20-1 with TRBJ1-1; D remains ambiguous. The CDR3 has 13 amino acids. V shed 0 bases and J shed 1 base, with 6 bases lying between them. CDR1 and CDR2 from the germline V gene are DFQATT and SNEGSKA (reference sequence). This CDR3 reads CSAREVGNTEAFF. CDR3 DNA sequence: TGCAGTGCTAGAGAGGTGGGGAACACTGAAGCTTTCTTT.